This is a list of T cell receptor beta chains from one sample in a study of blood T cells in healthy people across ages. TCRdb re-called the 5' RACE reads with MiXCR, one entry per CDR3 protein. Of about 720,000 distinct CDR3 sequences listed, around 25% were seen once; the top ten hold 3.7%. These records were also assigned to another study, of T cells of mothers and their children.

The sample comprised blood. All receptors derive from a boy between 10 and 17 years old in good health. Each CDR3 is given with its conserved first and last residue. The D gene is left open where the match is weak. Only part of the rows carry a size: once, few, many, or a class if the clone is expanded.

CDR3 DNA: TGTGCCAGTAGTCGTGGGGGGACAGTCGGAGCTTTCTTT
CDR3 protein: CASSRGGTVGAFF
D gene: TRBD1
V gene: TRBV19
J gene: TRBJ1-1
clone size: few

CDR3 DNA: TGCGCCAGCAGCCAAGATGTGACAGGGGGCGCAGATACGCAGTATTTT
CDR3 protein: CASSQDVTGGADTQYF
D gene: TRBD1
V gene: TRBV4-3
J gene: TRBJ2-3
clone size: few

CDR3 DNA: TGTGCCAGCAGCCCCGGGACTAGCGTATACAATGAGCAGTTCTTC
CDR3 protein: CASSPGTSVYNEQFF
D gene: TRBD2
V gene: TRBV4-2
J gene: TRBJ2-1
clone size: many

CDR3 DNA: TGCAGCGCAAAAATTACCGGGGAGCTGTTTTTT
CDR3 protein: CSAKITGELFF
D gene: .
V gene: TRBV29-1
J gene: TRBJ2-2
clone size: .

CDR3 DNA: TGCGCCAGCAGCCCCAAGACAGGGGGCTACAATGAGCAGTTCTTC
CDR3 protein: CASSPKTGGYNEQFF
D gene: TRBD1
V gene: TRBV5-1
J gene: TRBJ2-1
clone size: .

CDR3 DNA: TGCAGTGCCGGGGGGGAGCCCCTCCACTTT
CDR3 protein: CSAGGEPLHF
D gene: .
V gene: TRBV20-1
J gene: TRBJ1-6
clone size: few

CDR3 DNA: TGTGCCAGCAGTTTTGAGGGGGCAGAGACCCAGTACTTC
CDR3 protein: CASSFEGAETQYF
D gene: TRBD1
V gene: TRBV27
J gene: TRBJ2-5
clone size: .

CDR3 DNA: TGCGCCAGCAGCCAAGAAGGACAGGGTACCTACGAGCAGTACTTC
CDR3 protein: CASSQEGQGTYEQYF
D gene: TRBD1
V gene: TRBV4-3
J gene: TRBJ2-7
clone size: .

CDR3 DNA: TGTGCCAGCATACCACCGGGGTCTGGGGGGCTAGAGACCCAGTACTTC
CDR3 protein: CASIPPGSGGLETQYF
D gene: .
V gene: TRBV7-9
J gene: TRBJ2-5
clone size: few

CDR3 DNA: TGCGCCAGCAGTACCTCGACAGAGAACACTGAAGCTTTCTTT
CDR3 protein: CASSTSTENTEAFF
D gene: .
V gene: TRBV5-1
J gene: TRBJ1-1
clone size: .

CDR3 DNA: TGTGCCAGCAGCCGTACGCAGGGTGGATATGGCTACACCTTC
CDR3 protein: CASSRTQGGYGYTF
D gene: .
V gene: TRBV7-2
J gene: TRBJ1-2
clone size: few

CDR3 DNA: TGTGCCAGCAGCCCGTCGGTAGGGGGTGGCACAGATACGCAGTATTTT
CDR3 protein: CASSPSVGGGTDTQYF
D gene: .
V gene: TRBV7-9
J gene: TRBJ2-3
clone size: few

CDR3 DNA: TGTGCCAGCAGTCCCGCCGAACTAGGCTACAATGAGCAGTTCTTC
CDR3 protein: CASSPAELGYNEQFF
D gene: .
V gene: TRBV28
J gene: TRBJ2-1
clone size: .

CDR3 DNA: TGTGCCAGCAGCAGACGGTACCAAGAGACCCAGTACTTC
CDR3 protein: CASSRRYQETQYF
D gene: .
V gene: TRBV7-2
J gene: TRBJ2-5
clone size: many

CDR3 DNA: TGTGCCAGCAGTTACTTAGGACAGACGGGTCTTGACTTT
CDR3 protein: CASSYLGQTGLDF
D gene: .
V gene: TRBV6-5
J gene: TRBJ1-6
clone size: few

CDR3 DNA: TGCAGCGTTTCCCCTCCAGGGGGCCCTACAGATACGCAGTATTTT
CDR3 protein: CSVSPPGGPTDTQYF
D gene: TRBD1
V gene: TRBV29-1
J gene: TRBJ2-3
clone size: few

CDR3 DNA: TGTGCCAGCAGTTTAAGGCGGGAATATAACGAGCAGTACTTC
CDR3 protein: CASSLRREYNEQYF
D gene: .
V gene: TRBV27
J gene: TRBJ2-7
clone size: .

CDR3 DNA: TGTGCCAGCTCATCACTACAGGGAGGTCAAGAGACCCAGTACTTC
CDR3 protein: CASSSLQGGQETQYF
D gene: .
V gene: TRBV18
J gene: TRBJ2-5
clone size: few

CDR3 DNA: TGTGCCAGCAGCCAGACCACAGGGGGCGAAGGATCTGGCTACACCTTC
CDR3 protein: CASSQTTGGEGSGYTF
D gene: TRBD1
V gene: TRBV7-9
J gene: TRBJ1-2
clone size: many

CDR3 DNA: TGTGCCAGCAGCATCGCCCCGGACAGGGTAGTGTACACTGAAGCTTTCTTT
CDR3 protein: CASSIAPDRVVYTEAFF
D gene: TRBD1
V gene: TRBV9
J gene: TRBJ1-1
clone size: few

CDR3 DNA: TGTGCCAGCAGCGTAGTTCAGAAGCATAGCAATCAGCCCCAGCATTTT
CDR3 protein: CASSVVQKHSNQPQHF
D gene: .
V gene: TRBV9
J gene: TRBJ1-5
clone size: .

CDR3 DNA: TGCAGCGTTGAGGGACAGGGGATGGACAACGAGCAGTACTTC
CDR3 protein: CSVEGQGMDNEQYF
D gene: TRBD1
V gene: TRBV29-1
J gene: TRBJ2-7
clone size: .

CDR3 DNA: TGCAGCGTTGAAATGGGGGAGGATATACAAGAGACCCAGTACTTC
CDR3 protein: CSVEMGEDIQETQYF
D gene: .
V gene: TRBV29-1
J gene: TRBJ2-5
clone size: .

CDR3 DNA: TGCAGCGTTGAGCGGGACAGGGGAGAGACCCAGTACTTC
CDR3 protein: CSVERDRGETQYF
D gene: TRBD1
V gene: TRBV29-1
J gene: TRBJ2-5
clone size: .

CDR3 DNA: TGTGCCAGCAGTTTTGGCGACAGGGCCTACGAGCAGTACTTC
CDR3 protein: CASSFGDRAYEQYF
D gene: TRBD1
V gene: TRBV27
J gene: TRBJ2-7
clone size: many

CDR3 DNA: TGTGCCAGCCGAGGACTAGCGGGAGAAATCGAGCAGTTCTTC
CDR3 protein: CASRGLAGEIEQFF
D gene: TRBD2
V gene: TRBV7-2
J gene: TRBJ2-1
clone size: few

CDR3 DNA: TGTGCCAGCAGCAATTCGGACAGGGAATATACTGAAGCTTTCTTT
CDR3 protein: CASSNSDREYTEAFF
D gene: .
V gene: TRBV21-1
J gene: TRBJ1-1
clone size: .

CDR3 DNA: TGTGCCAGCAGCTTAGCTATGGGACGGACCTACAATGAGCAGTTCTTC
CDR3 protein: CASSLAMGRTYNEQFF
D gene: .
V gene: TRBV7-9
J gene: TRBJ2-1
clone size: .

CDR3 DNA: TGTGCCATCAGTGACGCGGGACAGGGGCGTAACTATGGCTACACCTTC
CDR3 protein: CAISDAGQGRNYGYTF
D gene: TRBD1
V gene: TRBV10-3
J gene: TRBJ1-2
clone size: few

CDR3 DNA: TGTGCCAGCAGTTTTGGGATGAACACTGAAGCTTTCTTT
CDR3 protein: CASSFGMNTEAFF
D gene: .
V gene: TRBV12-3/TRBV12-4
J gene: TRBJ1-1
clone size: many

CDR3 DNA: TGTGCCAGCAGTTTGGTCAGCTGGGACGGAGCCTACGAGCAGTACTTC
CDR3 protein: CASSLVSWDGAYEQYF
D gene: .
V gene: TRBV28
J gene: TRBJ2-7
clone size: .

CDR3 DNA: TGCAGCGTCATACCGGGACTAGAAGGAGAGACCCAGTACTTC
CDR3 protein: CSVIPGLEGETQYF
D gene: TRBD2
V gene: TRBV29-1
J gene: TRBJ2-5
clone size: .

CDR3 DNA: TGTGCCAGCAGCCAAGATCTCCCTGGCTACAATGAGCAGTTCTTC
CDR3 protein: CASSQDLPGYNEQFF
D gene: .
V gene: TRBV3-1
J gene: TRBJ2-1
clone size: .

CDR3 DNA: TGTGCCAGCAGTTTTTCAAGGACAGGACAGGGGTACACCTTC
CDR3 protein: CASSFSRTGQGYTF
D gene: TRBD1
V gene: TRBV12-3/TRBV12-4
J gene: TRBJ1-2
clone size: few

CDR3 DNA: TGCAGCGTTGTAGGTAGGAAAGAAGGAAACATTCAGTACTTC
CDR3 protein: CSVVGRKEGNIQYF
D gene: .
V gene: TRBV29-1
J gene: TRBJ2-4
clone size: .

CDR3 DNA: TGCGCCAGCAGCTTGGAACAGGACACGGTGTTGCAGTACTTC
CDR3 protein: CASSLEQDTVLQYF
D gene: .
V gene: TRBV5-1
J gene: TRBJ2-7
clone size: .

CDR3 DNA: TGCAGCGCCGAGGCCAATGAGCAGTACTTC
CDR3 protein: CSAEANEQYF
D gene: .
V gene: TRBV29-1
J gene: TRBJ2-5
clone size: .

CDR3 DNA: TGCGCCAGCAGCTCGACGGAGGGCGAGCAGTACTTC
CDR3 protein: CASSSTEGEQYF
D gene: .
V gene: TRBV5-1
J gene: TRBJ2-7
clone size: .

CDR3 DNA: TGTGCCAGCAGCGGTGACTGGGCGTCAGACCCAGCCTACGAGCAGTACTTC
CDR3 protein: CASSGDWASDPAYEQYF
D gene: .
V gene: TRBV5-5
J gene: TRBJ2-7
clone size: .

CDR3 DNA: TGTGCCGGATTAGCGGGAGAGTACACCGGGGAGCTGTTTTTT
CDR3 protein: CAGLAGEYTGELFF
D gene: .
V gene: TRBV21-1
J gene: TRBJ2-2
clone size: .

CDR3 DNA: TGCAGCGTTGAAGTGTGGCACAATGAGCAGTTCTTC
CDR3 protein: CSVEVWHNEQFF
D gene: .
V gene: TRBV29-1
J gene: TRBJ2-1
clone size: .

CDR3 DNA: TGCGCCAGCAGCCAAGATTTGGCGGGGCCAGGATCCTATGGCTACACCTTC
CDR3 protein: CASSQDLAGPGSYGYTF
D gene: .
V gene: TRBV4-3
J gene: TRBJ1-2
clone size: .

CDR3 DNA: TGTGCCAGCAGCTTCGCAGCTCTCACAGATACGCAGTATTTT
CDR3 protein: CASSFAALTDTQYF
D gene: .
V gene: TRBV11-2
J gene: TRBJ2-3
clone size: .

CDR3 DNA: TGTGCCAGCAGCGCAAAGGGGGGCATGGTAGAGACCCAGTACTTC
CDR3 protein: CASSAKGGMVETQYF
D gene: .
V gene: TRBV9
J gene: TRBJ2-5
clone size: .

CDR3 DNA: TGTGCCAGCAGCTTTGGTGGCAGCCCCTACAATGAGCAGTTCTTC
CDR3 protein: CASSFGGSPYNEQFF
D gene: .
V gene: TRBV7-9
J gene: TRBJ2-1
clone size: few

CDR3 DNA: TGTGCCAGCAGCCCCATTACAGGGTCGAGCTACGAGCAGTACTTC
CDR3 protein: CASSPITGSSYEQYF
D gene: .
V gene: TRBV11-2
J gene: TRBJ2-7
clone size: .